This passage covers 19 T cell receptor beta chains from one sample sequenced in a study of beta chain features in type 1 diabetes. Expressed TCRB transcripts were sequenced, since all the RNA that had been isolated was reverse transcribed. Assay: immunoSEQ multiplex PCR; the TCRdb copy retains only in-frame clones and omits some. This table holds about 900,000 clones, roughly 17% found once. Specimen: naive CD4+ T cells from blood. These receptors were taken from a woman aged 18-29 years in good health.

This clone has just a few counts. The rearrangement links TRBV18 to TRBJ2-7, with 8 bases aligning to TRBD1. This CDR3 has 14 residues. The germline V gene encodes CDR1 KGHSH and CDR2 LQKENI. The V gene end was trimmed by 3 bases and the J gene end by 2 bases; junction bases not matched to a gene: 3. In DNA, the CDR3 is TGTGCCAGCTCACCGGGACAGGCGGCCTACGAGCAGTACTTC. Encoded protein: CASSPGQAAYEQYF.

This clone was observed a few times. The CDR3 nucleotides read TGTGCCAGCAGTTATCGTGCTAGCGGGAGAAGAAATGAGCAGTTCTTC. It encodes CASSYRASGRRNEQFF. The chain combines TRBV6-5 with TRBJ2-1, with 10 bases aligning to TRBD2. CDR3 length equals 16 residues. After removal of 3 bases from V and 7 bases from J, the junction contained 9 bases not matched to a gene. The germline CDR1 and CDR2 sequences are MNHEY and SVGAGI.

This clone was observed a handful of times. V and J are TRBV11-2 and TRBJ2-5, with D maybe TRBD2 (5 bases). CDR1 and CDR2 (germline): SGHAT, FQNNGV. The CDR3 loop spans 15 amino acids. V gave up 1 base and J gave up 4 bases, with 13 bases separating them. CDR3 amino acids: CASSLGLWSSETQYF. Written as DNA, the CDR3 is TGTGCCAGCAGCTTAGGACTATGGTCCTCAGAGACCCAGTACTTC. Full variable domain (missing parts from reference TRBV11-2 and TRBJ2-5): EAGVAQSPRYKIIEKRQSVAFWCNPISGHATLYWYQQILGQGPKLLIQFQNNGVVDDSQLPKDRFSAERLKGVDSTLKIQPAKLEDSAVYLCASSLGLWSSETQYFGPGTRLLVL.

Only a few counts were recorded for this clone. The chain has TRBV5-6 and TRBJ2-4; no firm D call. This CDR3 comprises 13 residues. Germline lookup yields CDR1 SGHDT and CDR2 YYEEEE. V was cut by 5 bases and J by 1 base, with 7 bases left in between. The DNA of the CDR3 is TGTGCCAGCAGAGACATGGCCAAAAACATTCAGTACTTC. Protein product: CASRDMAKNIQYF.

The CDR3 DNA reads as TGTGCCAGCAGCTTAGCAGCTCGAGCCACCGGGGAGCTGTTTTTT. It specifies CASSLAARATGELFF. The rearrangement joins TRBV7-2 to TRBJ2-2; D ambiguous. CDR3 length: 15 amino acids. Per the germline V gene, CDR1 is SGHTA and CDR2 is FQGNSA. Trimming cost V 0 bases and J 4 bases, with 9 bases left between them.

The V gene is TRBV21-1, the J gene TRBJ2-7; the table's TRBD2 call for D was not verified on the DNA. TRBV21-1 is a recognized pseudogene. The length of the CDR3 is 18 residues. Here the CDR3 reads CASSKAPSRRGRNYEQYF. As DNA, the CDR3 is TGTGCCAGCAGCAAAGCGCCCTCGAGGCGGGGAAGAAACTACGAGCAGTACTTC.

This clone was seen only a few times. This CDR3 reads CASSQITSHRDEQYF. CDR3 DNA: TGTGCCAGCAGCCAAATCACCTCTCACAGGGACGAGCAGTACTTC. This chain joins TRBV28 and TRBJ2-7, with D tentatively TRBD1 (6 bases). Looked up from germline, CDR1 is MDHEN and CDR2 is SYDVKM. CDR3 size: 15 residues. V lost 6 bases and J lost 5, with 20 bases in between.

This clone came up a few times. The CDR3 sequence is CASSINRVSYNEQFF. The CDR3 nucleotides read TGTGCCAGCAGCATAAACAGGGTTTCCTACAATGAGCAGTTCTTC. J is TRBJ2-1 and V is TRBV6-5, with D perhaps TRBD1 (6 bases). Germline V gene data show CDR1 as MNHEY and CDR2 as SVGAGI. Trimming cost V 6 bases and J 1 base, with 13 bases left between them. The CDR3 is 15 residues long.

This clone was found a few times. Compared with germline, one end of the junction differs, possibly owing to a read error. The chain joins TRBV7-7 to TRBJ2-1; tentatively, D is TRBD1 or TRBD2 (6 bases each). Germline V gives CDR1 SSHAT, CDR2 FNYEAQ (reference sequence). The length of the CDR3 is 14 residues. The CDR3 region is CASSLAAGESEQFF. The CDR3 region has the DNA TGTGCTAGCAGCTTAGCGGCAGGGGAAAGTGAGCAGTTCTTC.

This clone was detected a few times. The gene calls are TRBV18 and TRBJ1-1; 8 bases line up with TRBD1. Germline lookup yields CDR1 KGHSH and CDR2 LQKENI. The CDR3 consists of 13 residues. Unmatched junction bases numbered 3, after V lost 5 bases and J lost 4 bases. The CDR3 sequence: CASSSDRVTEAFF. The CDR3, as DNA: TGTGCCAGCTCATCGGACAGGGTCACTGAAGCTTTCTTT. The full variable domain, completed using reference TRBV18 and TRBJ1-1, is NAGVMQNPRHLVRRRGQEARLRCSPMKGHSHVYWYRQLPEEGLKFMVYLQKENIIDESGMPKERFSAEFPKEGPSILRIQQVVRGDSAAYFCASSSDRVTEAFFGQGTRLTVV.

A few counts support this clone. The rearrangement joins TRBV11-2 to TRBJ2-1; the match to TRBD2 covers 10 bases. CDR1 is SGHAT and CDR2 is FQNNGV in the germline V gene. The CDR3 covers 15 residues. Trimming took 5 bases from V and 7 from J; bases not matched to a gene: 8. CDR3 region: CASSILAGVVNEQFF. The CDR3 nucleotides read TGTGCCAGCAGCATCCTAGCGGGAGTTGTAAATGAGCAGTTCTTC.

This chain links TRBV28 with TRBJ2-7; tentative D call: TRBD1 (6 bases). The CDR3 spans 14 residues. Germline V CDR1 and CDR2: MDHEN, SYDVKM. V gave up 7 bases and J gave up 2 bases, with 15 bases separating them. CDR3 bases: TGTGCCAGCATGTCAGGGGCTAGCCCCTACGAGCAGTACTTC. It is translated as CASMSGASPYEQYF.

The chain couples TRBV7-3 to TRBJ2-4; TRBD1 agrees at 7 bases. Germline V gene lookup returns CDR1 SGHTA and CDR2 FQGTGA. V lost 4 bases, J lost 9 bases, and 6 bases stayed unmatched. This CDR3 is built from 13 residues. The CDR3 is CASSSRDSGIQYF. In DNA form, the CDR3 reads TGTGCCAGCAGCTCCCGGGACAGCGGCATTCAGTACTTC.

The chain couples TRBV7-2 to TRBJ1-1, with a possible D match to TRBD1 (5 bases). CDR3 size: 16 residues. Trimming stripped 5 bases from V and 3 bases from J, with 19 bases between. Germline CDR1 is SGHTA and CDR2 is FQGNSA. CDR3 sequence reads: CASSRGTGAFYTEAFF. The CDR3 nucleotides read TGTGCCAGCAGCAGAGGGACGGGCGCGTTTTACACTGAAGCTTTCTTT.

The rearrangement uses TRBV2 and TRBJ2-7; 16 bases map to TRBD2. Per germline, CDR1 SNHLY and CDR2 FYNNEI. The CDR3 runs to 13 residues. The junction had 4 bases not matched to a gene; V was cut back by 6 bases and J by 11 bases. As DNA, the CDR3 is TGTGCCAGCAGGGGGACTAGCGGGAGGGGGAAGTACTTC. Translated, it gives CASRGTSGRGKYF.

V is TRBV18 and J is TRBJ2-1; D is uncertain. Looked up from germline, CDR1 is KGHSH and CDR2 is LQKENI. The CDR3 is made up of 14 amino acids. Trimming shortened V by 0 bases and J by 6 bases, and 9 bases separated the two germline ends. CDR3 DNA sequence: TGTGCCAGCTCACCACCTAACCCTAGCAATGAGCAGTTCTTC. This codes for CASSPPNPSNEQFF.

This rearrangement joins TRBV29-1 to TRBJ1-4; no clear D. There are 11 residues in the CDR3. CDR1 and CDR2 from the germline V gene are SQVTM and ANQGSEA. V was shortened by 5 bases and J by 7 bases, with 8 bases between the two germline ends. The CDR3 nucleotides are TGCAGCGTTCAGGCCCCTGAAAAACTGTTTTTT. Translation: CSVQAPEKLFF.

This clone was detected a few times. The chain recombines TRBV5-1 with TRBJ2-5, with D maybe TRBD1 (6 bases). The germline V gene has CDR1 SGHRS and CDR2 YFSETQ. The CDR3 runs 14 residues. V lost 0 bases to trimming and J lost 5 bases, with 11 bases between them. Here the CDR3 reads CASSLGTGYETQYF. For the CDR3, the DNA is TGCGCCAGCAGCTTGGGCACAGGGTATGAGACCCAGTACTTC.

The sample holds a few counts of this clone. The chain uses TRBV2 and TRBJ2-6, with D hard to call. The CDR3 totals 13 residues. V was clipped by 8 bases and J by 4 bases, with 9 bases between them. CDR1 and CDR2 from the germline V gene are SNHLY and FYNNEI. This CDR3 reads CASFGSGANVLTF. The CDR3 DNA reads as TGTGCCAGCTTTGGTTCAGGGGCCAACGTCCTGACTTTC.